The source of this T cell receptor (beta chain) is a study of CD8+ T cells in alopecia areata. This clone was detected only a few times. Germline V gene sequence: CDR1 MDHEN, CDR2 SYDVKM. This CDR3 has 15 amino acids. Trimming took 6 bases from V and 0 from J, leaving 15 bases between them. Extracted RNA was reverse transcribed, and the resulting cDNA served as sequencing template. The table came from immunoSEQ multiplex PCR; TCRdb's copy has only in-frame clones and leaves some out. The repertoire holds 95,000 to 100,000 clones, with 60% to 75% as singletons. Treatment indicated: oral pan-JAK inhibitor, 5-10 mg twice daily.

The clonotype originates from a human donor with alopecia areata. Sequencing was performed on CD8+ T cells sorted from blood, taken at week 4, from a patient treated with tofacitinib. The V call is TRBV28, the J call TRBJ2-7; D may be TRBD1 or TRBD2 (5 bases each). The CDR3 DNA follows: TGTGCCAGCAGGCCGGGACCCAGGAGCTCCTACGAGCAGTACTTC. It translates to CASRPGPRSSYEQYF.